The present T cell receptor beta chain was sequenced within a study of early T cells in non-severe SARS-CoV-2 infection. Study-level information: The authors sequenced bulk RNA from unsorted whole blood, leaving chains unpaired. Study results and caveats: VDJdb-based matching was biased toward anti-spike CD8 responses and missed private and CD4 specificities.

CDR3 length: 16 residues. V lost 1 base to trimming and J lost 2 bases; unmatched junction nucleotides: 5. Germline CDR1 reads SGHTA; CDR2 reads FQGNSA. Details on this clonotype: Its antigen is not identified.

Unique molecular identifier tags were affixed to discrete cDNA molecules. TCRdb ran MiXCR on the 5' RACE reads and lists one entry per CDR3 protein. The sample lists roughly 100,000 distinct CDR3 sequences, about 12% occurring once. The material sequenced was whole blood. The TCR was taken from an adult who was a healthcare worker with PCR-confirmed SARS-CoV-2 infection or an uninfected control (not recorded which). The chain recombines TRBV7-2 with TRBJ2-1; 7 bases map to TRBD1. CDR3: CASSLEETGPYNEQFF. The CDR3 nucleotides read TGTGCCAGCAGCTTAGAAGAGACAGGGCCCTACAATGAGCAGTTCTTC.